A single sample is the source of the 14 T cell receptor beta chains below, sequenced in a study of blood T cell repertoires in COVID-19. The assay was immunoSEQ multiplex PCR, and TCRdb's table has in-frame clones only and misses some. The data show some 56,000 clones, less than 90% seen once. Sequences were obtained from peripheral blood. The origin of the receptors is a woman over 75 with acute or convalescent COVID-19.

This rearrangement joins TRBV2 to TRBJ2-7; D gene uncertain. The CDR3 is 12 residues long. The V gene's germline CDR1 is SNHLY and CDR2 FYNNEI. V was trimmed by 4 bases and J by 0 bases, leaving 4 bases between them. For the CDR3, the DNA is TGTGCCAGCAGTGCCAGCTCCTACGAGCAGTACTTC. This gives the protein CASSASSYEQYF.

The sample holds a few counts of this clone. This rearrangement joins TRBV12-3 or TRBV12-4 to TRBJ2-3; the D is unclear. The CDR3 is 13 residues long. V lost 1 base and J 3 bases, leaving 5 bases between the germline ends. The CDR3 sequence: CASSLGATDTQYF. As DNA, the CDR3 is TGTGCCAGCAGTTTAGGGGCGACAGATACGCAGTATTTT.

The CDR3 DNA sequence: TGTGCCAGCAGCTTGGCCGGGATAGGGTACAATGAGCAGTTCTTC. Translation gives CASSLAGIGYNEQFF. The chain is built from TRBV5-8 and TRBJ2-1, with D tentatively TRBD2 (5 bases). Trimming pared 0 bases from V and 4 bases from J, leaving 11 bases between. This CDR3 is 15 amino acids long. The germline V gene encodes CDR1 SGHTS and CDR2 YDEGEE.

The chain carries TRBV3-1 (or the pseudogene TRBV3-2) and TRBJ1-2; TRBD1 agrees at 8 bases. The V gene end was trimmed by 1 base and the J gene end by 7 bases; junction bases not matched to a gene: 2. CDR1 is LGHDT, CDR2 YNNKEL, per germline (reference sequence). This CDR3 has 13 residues. In DNA form, the CDR3 reads TGTGCCAGCAGCCAAGGGACAGGGTTTGGCTACACCTTC. This translates into CASSQGTGFGYTF.

This clone was counted a single time. The V call is TRBV24-1, the J call TRBJ2-5, with 12 bases identical to TRBD2. The CDR3 length is 16 residues. CDR1 and CDR2 from the germline V gene are KGHDR and SFDVKD. V lost 3 bases and J lost 1; bases outside the gene matches: 2. This CDR3 is CATSDASGGVQETQYF. For the CDR3, the DNA is TGTGCCACCAGTGATGCTAGCGGGGGGGTCCAAGAGACCCAGTACTTC.

The chain is built from TRBV6-5 and TRBJ1-1; 7 bases align to TRBD1. The V segment lost 4 bases and the J segment 2 bases; nucleotides outside the gene matches: 4. The CDR3 totals 14 residues. The V gene's germline CDR1 is MNHEY and CDR2 SVGAGI. The CDR3 coding sequence is TGTGCCAGCAGTTCGTACAGGGGTAACACTGAAGCTTTCTTT. Its translation is CASSSYRGNTEAFF.

The chain carries TRBV27 and TRBJ1-6; TRBD1 is a possible D gene (6 bases). Germline assignment: CDR1 MNHEY and CDR2 SMNVEV (reference sequence). The CDR3 has 20 residues. The germline V and J ends were trimmed by 2 bases and 4 bases, with 24 bases remaining between them. For the CDR3, the DNA is TGTGCCAGCAGTTTAAGACTGCAAGGGGGGGGGAAAAATTATAATTCACCCCTCCACTTT. This codes for CASSLRLQGGGKNYNSPLHF.

V gene TRBV3-1 (or the pseudogene TRBV3-2) combines with J gene TRBJ1-1, with 8 positions matching TRBD1. Germline trimming cut 6 bases from V and 9 bases from J; bases unmatched to any gene: 6. Germline V gene lookup returns CDR1 LGHDT and CDR2 YNNKEL (reference sequence). The CDR3 has 12 amino acids. The CDR3 bases are TGTGCCAGCAGTCCCGACAGGGGCAAAGCTTTCTTT. Protein: CASSPDRGKAFF.

The CDR3 nucleotides are TGTGCCAGCAGCCAACCGGGGGGCCCCGCGGAGCAGTACTTC. This translates into CASSQPGGPAEQYF. V and J are TRBV3-1 (or the pseudogene TRBV3-2) and TRBJ2-7, with a tentative D call TRBD2 (7 bases). The ends were cut back, 2 bases at V and 7 bases at J, with 15 bases in the middle. The CDR3 is made up of 14 amino acids. Looked up from germline, CDR1 is LGHDT and CDR2 is YNNKEL (reference sequence).

The J gene is TRBJ1-5, the V gene TRBV24-1, with D possibly matching TRBD1 (5 bases). V gave up 9 bases and J gave up 4 bases, with 15 bases separating them. CDR1 and CDR2 from the germline V gene are KGHDR and SFDVKD. The CDR3 loop spans 14 amino acids. CDR3 amino acids: CATGMGGGNQPQHF. CDR3 bases: TGTGCCACCGGAATGGGCGGGGGGAATCAGCCCCAGCATTTT.

This chain links TRBV19 with TRBJ1-2, with D unclear. The CDR3 contains 13 residues. Germline V CDR1 and CDR2: LNHDA, SQIVND (reference sequence). V was clipped by 3 bases and J by 3 bases, with 8 bases between them. DNA for the CDR3: TGTGCCAGTAGTATCAACAAGTACTATGGCTACACCTTC. This translates into CASSINKYYGYTF.

The rearrangement joins TRBV10-3 to TRBJ2-3, with TRBD2 matching 11 bases. Unmatched junction bases numbered 5, after V lost 6 bases and J lost 0 bases. CDR3 length equals 16 residues. CDR1 and CDR2 (germline): ENHRY, SYGVKD. The CDR3, as DNA: TGTGCCATCAGCGGGACTAGCGGTGAGAGCACAGATACGCAGTATTTT. Residues: CAISGTSGESTDTQYF.

This chain connects TRBV15 to TRBJ2-1; 8 nucleotides agree with TRBD2. This CDR3 is 15 amino acids long. Per germline, CDR1 LNHNV and CDR2 YYDKDF (reference sequence). The trim removed 5 bases at V and 8 bases at J, leaving 11 bases unmatched. The CDR3, as DNA: TGTGCCACCAGCGCGGGACTAGGAATCCTGGATGAGCAGTTCTTC. Translation gives CATSAGLGILDEQFF.

The rearrangement joins TRBV7-2 to TRBJ2-3, with D maybe TRBD2 (6 bases). Germline V gene data show CDR1 as SGHTA and CDR2 as FQGNSA. The CDR3 is 13 residues long. The V gene lost 5 bases and the J gene lost 8 bases, with 14 bases spanning the gap. The CDR3 region is CASSAAGRGTQYF. The CDR3 nucleotides are TGTGCCAGCAGCGCCGCGGGGCGTGGTACGCAGTATTTT. Full variable domain (remainder filled in from reference TRBV7-2 and TRBJ2-3): GAGVSQSPSNKVTEKGKDVELRCDPISGHTALYWYRQSLGQGLEFLIYFQGNSAPDKSGLPSDRFSAERTGGSVSTLTIQRTQQEDSAVYLCASSAAGRGTQYFGPGTRLTVL.